The 26 T cell receptor beta chains given below trace back to one sample, sequenced in a study of early T cells in non-severe SARS-CoV-2 infection. From the 5' RACE reads, TCRdb called clonotypes with MiXCR, one entry per CDR3 protein. This table has 35,000 to 45,000 distinct CDR3 sequences, approximately 6% appearing once. Specimen: whole blood. Source of these receptors: an adult who was a healthcare worker with PCR-confirmed SARS-CoV-2 infection or an uninfected control (not recorded which).

Many counts were recorded for this clonotype. This chain joins TRBV7-2 and TRBJ2-4; no definite D call. Per germline, CDR1 SGHTA and CDR2 FQGNSA. This CDR3 has 13 residues. V dropped 5 bases and J dropped 4 bases, with 9 bases sitting between them. DNA for the CDR3: TGTGCCAGCAGCCCAGACTTAAAAAACATTCAGTACTTC. It is translated as CASSPDLKNIQYF.

This clonotype has ten or more counts. The rearrangement uses TRBV28 and TRBJ2-1; no definite D call. Germline CDR1 reads MDHEN; CDR2 reads SYDVKM. This CDR3 spans 10 amino acids. V was shortened by 11 bases and J by 6 bases, with 8 bases between the two germline ends. Written as DNA, the CDR3 is TGTGCCTCCGCCTTCAATGAGCAGTTCTTC. This translates into CASAFNEQFF.

This clonotype has ten or more counts. CDR3 sequence reads: CASSPGLDSYNEQFF. In DNA, the CDR3 is TGTGCCAGCAGCCCCGGACTAGACTCCTACAATGAGCAGTTCTTC. The chain couples TRBV3-1 to TRBJ2-1; 7 bases align to TRBD2. From germline, CDR1 is LGHDT and CDR2 YNNKEL (reference sequence). This CDR3 contains 15 residues. Trimming cost V 4 bases and J 0 bases; bases outside gene matches: 3.

This clonotype was found many times. This sequence joins TRBV7-2 and TRBJ2-1, with 10 bases aligning to TRBD1. CDR3 length: 16 amino acids. V trimming: 4 bases; J trimming: 8 bases; junction bases outside the gene matches: 11. The V gene's germline CDR1 is SGHTA and CDR2 FQGNSA. CDR3 bases: TGTGCCAGCAGCTCGCCCTCGGGACAGGGGAACGATGAGCAGTTCTTC. Its protein product is CASSSPSGQGNDEQFF.

This sequence joins TRBV5-4 and TRBJ2-7; maybe TRBD2 (6 bases). Germline values: CDR1 SGHNT, CDR2 YYREEE (reference sequence). V gave up 0 bases and J gave up 6 bases, with 13 bases separating them. The CDR3 extends over 14 amino acids. CDR3 nucleotides: TGTGCCAGCAGCTTGGGCGGGACGTCGCTCGAGCAGTACTTC. Its translation is CASSLGGTSLEQYF.

The chain recombines TRBV2 with TRBJ1-2, with D hard to call. V lost 8 bases and J 8 bases, leaving 18 bases between the germline ends. The CDR3 extends over 13 amino acids. Germline V gene data show CDR1 as SNHLY and CDR2 as FYNNEI. The DNA of the CDR3 is TGTGCCAGCCTACCTCGGGGTTCGGTAGGCTACACCTTC. This encodes CASLPRGSVGYTF.

Ten or more counts support this clonotype. CDR3 coding DNA: TGTGCCATCAGTGGACTAGCCCAAAGCACAGATACGCAGTATTTT. It yields the protein CAISGLAQSTDTQYF. The chain joins TRBV10-3 to TRBJ2-3; 7 nucleotides agree with TRBD2. The germline CDR1 and CDR2 sequences are ENHRY and SYGVKD. V was clipped by 4 bases and J by 0 bases; unmatched bases: 4. The CDR3 contains 15 residues.

This chain links TRBV27 with TRBJ2-6; TRBD1 matches 8 bases. Germline V lookup: CDR1 MNHEY, CDR2 SMNVEV (reference sequence). The CDR3 spans 15 residues. The J segment lost 8 bases and the V segment lost 3 bases, leaving 6 bases of the junction unmatched. In DNA, the CDR3 is TGTGCCAGCAGTTTGGACAGGGCTATTTCCAACGTCCTGACTTTC. This encodes CASSLDRAISNVLTF.

This clonotype showed up many times. The V call is TRBV12-3 or TRBV12-4, the J call TRBJ2-1; 11 nucleotides agree with TRBD2. The CDR3 runs 16 residues. The ends lost 6 bases at V and 6 bases at J; junction bases unmatched: 10. The DNA of the CDR3 is TGTGCCAGCAGCCCACAACTAGCGGGAGTTCCCAATGAGCAGTTCTTC. Its protein is CASSPQLAGVPNEQFF.

V gene TRBV30 combines with J gene TRBJ1-3; no firm D call. The CDR3 covers 14 residues. Trimming stripped 3 bases from V and 4 bases from J, with 13 bases between. Germline V CDR1 and CDR2: GTSNPN, SVGIG (reference sequence). The CDR3 spells CAWSPRWPGNTIYF. In DNA form, the CDR3 reads TGTGCCTGGAGCCCGAGGTGGCCGGGAAACACCATATATTTT.

This clonotype was seen a few times. The chain carries TRBV12-3 or TRBV12-4 and TRBJ1-5; 9 bases are a match to TRBD1. This CDR3 has 14 amino acids. V dropped 6 bases and J dropped 3; count of bases not matched to a gene: 3. CDR3 in DNA: TGTGCCAGCAGCCGGACAGGGGTCAATCAGCCCCAGCATTTT. This gives the protein CASSRTGVNQPQHF.

The chain recombines TRBV7-9 with TRBJ1-1; D remains unclear. This CDR3 spans 14 amino acids. V lost 1 base and J 5 bases, leaving 11 bases between the germline ends. Germline V gene lookup returns CDR1 SEHNR and CDR2 FQNEAQ (reference sequence). In nucleotides, the CDR3 is TGTGCCAGCAGCTTAGGACTGGGGAGGACTGAAGCTTTCTTT. This sequence encodes CASSLGLGRTEAFF.

This clonotype was counted ten times or more. The chain employs TRBV21-1 and TRBJ2-7; TRBD1 is the table's D call and was not checked against the DNA. TRBV21-1 is tagged as a pseudogene. CDR3 size: 13 residues. This CDR3 is CASIPGGAYEQYF. The CDR3 DNA follows: TGTGCCAGCATCCCAGGGGGCGCGTACGAGCAGTACTTC.

Many counts were recorded for this clonotype. The chain combines TRBV4-1 with TRBJ2-3; TRBD2 is a possible D gene (6 bases). The CDR3 spans 17 residues. Trimming took off 4 bases at V and 1 base at J, with 18 bases between the two ends. Germline V gives CDR1 MGHRA, CDR2 YSYEKL. Here the CDR3 DNA reads TGCGCCAGCAGCCTGCGCTCCATAGCGGAAGGCACAGATACGCAGTATTTT. Translation gives CASSLRSIAEGTDTQYF.

This clonotype was counted ten times or more. The V call is TRBV27, the J call TRBJ2-7; 8 bases match TRBD2. There are 14 residues in the CDR3. CDR1 is MNHEY and CDR2 is SMNVEV in the germline V gene (reference sequence). V lost 2 bases and J lost 5; bases outside the gene matches: 5. The chain's CDR3 is CASSLAGGYDEQYF. DNA for the CDR3: TGTGCCAGCAGTTTAGCGGGGGGCTACGACGAGCAGTACTTC.

Many counts were recorded for this clonotype. The chain employs TRBV30 and TRBJ1-5; TRBD1 agrees at 10 bases. In germline, CDR1 is GTSNPN, CDR2 SVGIG (reference sequence). The CDR3 is made up of 18 amino acids. V was pared by 5 bases and J by 0 bases, with 13 bases of the junction left unmatched. The CDR3 here is CAWGSRDRGFYSNQPQHF. Here the CDR3 DNA reads TGTGCCTGGGGGAGCCGGGACAGGGGCTTCTATAGCAATCAGCCCCAGCATTTT.

There are many counts of this clonotype. J is TRBJ2-3 and V is TRBV20-1; possibly TRBD1 or TRBD2 for D (6 bases each). The CDR3 covers 16 residues. V gave up 2 bases and J gave up 0 bases, with 15 bases separating them. Germline V gene sequence: CDR1 DFQATT, CDR2 SNEGSKA (reference sequence). DNA of the CDR3: TGCAGTGCTAGACCCTCTCCGGGGGCTAGCACAGATACGCAGTATTTT. Its translation is CSARPSPGASTDTQYF.

The table lists this clonotype with many counts. The chain is built from TRBV20-1 and TRBJ2-7; no clear D. The V end was cut by 0 bases, the J end by 3 bases, with 18 bases between. Germline lookup yields CDR1 DFQATT and CDR2 SNEGSKA (reference sequence). The CDR3 has 16 amino acids. The CDR3, as DNA: TGCAGTGCTAGAGATAGACGATTAGAGGAACACTACGAGCAGTACTTC. Translating gives CSARDRRLEEHYEQYF.

In its sample, this clonotype was seen many times. The chain links TRBV7-2 to TRBJ2-5; no reliable D call. The germline V gene has CDR1 SGHTA and CDR2 FQGNSA. The CDR3 has 13 residues. Between the trimmed V and J ends, which lost 4 bases and 5 bases, there was a span of 11 bases. CDR3 region: CASSSLGRETQYF. CDR3 coding DNA: TGTGCCAGCAGCTCGCTGGGTAGGGAGACCCAGTACTTC.

This clonotype was counted many times. The gene calls are TRBV4-2 and TRBJ1-6; 8 bases are shared with TRBD1. This CDR3 is 14 amino acids long. Germline lookup yields CDR1 LGHNA and CDR2 YNFKEQ. J was trimmed by 7 bases and V by 3 bases; bases with no gene match: 2. The DNA of the CDR3 is TGTGCCAGCAGCCAGGGACAGGAGAATTCACCCCTCCACTTT. Protein product: CASSQGQENSPLHF.

This clonotype was recorded at least ten times. The chain combines TRBV7-9 with TRBJ2-2; D is uncertain. There are 15 residues in the CDR3. V was pared by 5 bases and J by 4 bases, with 14 bases between. Per the germline V gene, CDR1 is SEHNR and CDR2 is FQNEAQ (reference sequence). DNA for the CDR3: TGTGCCAGCAGCCTGGATCCCCTCTTCACCGGGGAGCTGTTTTTT. Amino acid sequence: CASSLDPLFTGELFF.

This clonotype turned up a few times. J is TRBJ1-1 and V is TRBV12-3 or TRBV12-4, with no clear D. The CDR3 is 11 residues long. V lost 7 bases and J 4 bases, leaving 7 bases between the germline ends. CDR3 DNA sequence: TGTGCCAGCACCCCCAGCACTGAAGCTTTCTTT. Amino acids: CASTPSTEAFF.

This clonotype is a singleton in its sample. The chain links TRBV15 to TRBJ1-4; D remains unclear. The V end lost 6 bases, the J end lost 4 bases, and 12 bases lay between the germline ends. The CDR3 extends over 14 amino acids. Germline V gene lookup returns CDR1 LNHNV and CDR2 YYDKDF (reference sequence). The CDR3 spells CATRPGGINEKLFF. CDR3 nucleotides: TGTGCCACCAGGCCAGGAGGGATTAATGAAAAACTGTTTTTT. Filled out from reference TRBV15 and TRBJ1-4, the complete variable domain reads DAMVIQNPRYQVTQFGKPVTLSCSQTLNHNVMYWYQQKSSQAPKLLFHYYDKDFNNEADTPDNFQSRRPNTSFCFLDIRSPGLGDTAMYLCATRPGGINEKLFFGSGTQLSVL.

As for this clonotype: A read error is possible here, since a much larger clone lies one base away. The chain joins TRBV29-1 to TRBJ1-2; no reliable D call. There are 12 residues in the CDR3. Germline V gene sequence: CDR1 SQVTM, CDR2 ANQGSEA. The CDR3 bases are TGCAGAACCGTCATACACAGCTATGGCTACACCTTC. It is translated as CRTVIHSYGYTF.

This clonotype was detected ten times or more. The gene calls are TRBV7-2 and TRBJ1-1; TRBD1 aligns across 10 bases. This CDR3 comprises 14 residues. The junction had 7 bases not matched to a gene; V was cut back by 7 bases and J by 5 bases. The germline CDR1 and CDR2 sequences are SGHTA and FQGNSA. CDR3 nucleotides: TGTGCCAGCACCCCCGACAGGGGGCTTACTGAAGCTTTCTTT. Translation gives CASTPDRGLTEAFF.

In this sample, this clonotype turned up many times. The gene calls are TRBV7-2 and TRBJ1-2; no clear D. The CDR3 runs 12 residues. V lost 1 base, J lost 8 bases, and 8 bases lay in between. Germline CDR1 is SGHTA and CDR2 is FQGNSA. The CDR3 nucleotides read TGTGCCAGCAGCTTAGATGGACGCGGCTACACCTTC. It specifies CASSLDGRGYTF.